Listed below are T cell receptor beta chains from one sample, sequenced in a study of T cells in localized non-small cell lung cancer. Sequencing used immunoSEQ multiplex PCR; TCRdb keeps in-frame clones, though not all of them. The sample shows about 41,000 clones, approximately 80% of them seen only once. The sample in question was PBMCs, obtained before any cancer treatment. The source of these receptors is a man between 40 and 70 years old with stage II lung adenocarcinoma. Both conserved end residues are part of each CDR3. A D gene is named only where the DNA matches it firmly. Size tells how often a clone was seen (once, few, many) or the class of an expanded clone, and some rows leave it out.

clone size	D gene	J gene	V gene	CDR3 DNA	CDR3 protein
.	TRBD2	TRBJ2-3	TRBV6-1	TGTGCCAGCAGTGAAGCGGGGGCTAGCGGGCCCAGCACAGATACGCAGTATTTT	CASSEAGASGPSTDTQYF
.	TRBD1	TRBJ1-1	TRBV5-4	TGTGCCAGCAGCTTGGCCAATCCAGGGGGCTGGGCTGAAGCTTTCTTT	CASSLANPGGWAEAFF
.	.	TRBJ2-6	TRBV27	TGTGCCAGCAGTTCGCCACAGGGTTCTGGGGCCAACGTCCTGACTTTC	CASSSPQGSGANVLTF
.	TRBD2	TRBJ2-3	TRBV30	TGTGCCTGGAGTACCCTAGCGGGAGCGGTGGGTACGCAGTATTTT	CAWSTLAGAVGTQYF
.	.	TRBJ2-1	TRBV7-3	TGTGCCAGCAGCCCCAGGAGCGTTAGCTCCTACAATGAGCAGTTCTTC	CASSPRSVSSYNEQFF
.	.	TRBJ2-5	TRBV10-1	TGCGATTTCCCCCAGGGGCGGGTTGAAGAGACCCAGTACTTC	CDFPQGRVEETQYF
.	.	TRBJ2-6	TRBV5-8	TGTGCCAGCAGCTTTATCAACGCTGGGGCCAACGTCCTGACTTTC	CASSFINAGANVLTF
once	.	TRBJ1-2	TRBV2	TGTGCCAGCAGTGATAGGCAGGGGATAGATGGCTACACCTTC	CASSDRQGIDGYTF
.	.	TRBJ2-3	TRBV7-9	TGTGCCAGCAGCCCGTACGCAGATACGCAGTATTTT	CASSPYADTQYF
.	.	TRBJ1-1	TRBV18	TGTGCCAGCTCACCAACAGCCACCCCGAACACTGAAGCTTTCTTT	CASSPTATPNTEAFF
.	TRBD2	TRBJ2-7	TRBV27	TGTGCCAGCAGTGGGGACTACCCCTCCTACGAGCAGTACTTC	CASSGDYPSYEQYF
.	.	TRBJ1-2	TRBV7-9	TGTGCCAGCAGTCCCGACGGCCTCGGGGGCTACACCTTC	CASSPDGLGGYTF
.	TRBD1	TRBJ1-1	TRBV14	TGTGCCAGCAGCCCGCGGACAGGGTATGCCGCTTTCTTT	CASSPRTGYAAFF
.	.	TRBJ1-1	TRBV11-2	TGTGCCAGCAGCTCCCAGGGATTCGGGGCTTTCTTT	CASSSQGFGAFF
.	.	TRBJ2-1	TRBV6-5	TGTGCCAGCAGTCTAAGGTCCTACAATGAGCAGTTCTTC	CASSLRSYNEQFF
few	.	TRBJ1-5	TRBV21-1	TGTGCCAGCACGGTGGAGCCCCAGCATTTT	CASTVEPQHF
.	.	TRBJ1-4	TRBV28	TGTGCCAGCAGTTTACAGGGACAAGAAAAACTGTTTTTT	CASSLQGQEKLFF
.	.	TRBJ1-5	TRBV7-3	TGTGCCAGCAGCACGGGGAGGAATCAGCCCCAGCATTTT	CASSTGRNQPQHF
.	.	TRBJ1-1	TRBV6-5	TGTGCCAGCAGTTACTCGGGTGAAGCTTTCTTT	CASSYSGEAFF
.	TRBD1	TRBJ1-5	TRBV9	TGTGCCAGCAGCGTAGGAGCAGGGGGAGGCAATCAGCCCCAGCATTTT	CASSVGAGGGNQPQHF
few	.	TRBJ1-1	TRBV11-2	TGTGCCAGCAGCAGAGTGACGAACACTGAAGCTTTCTTT	CASSRVTNTEAFF
.	.	TRBJ2-3	TRBV5-6	TGTGCCAGCATAGCCCCTGGCACAGATACGCAGTATTTT	CASIAPGTDTQYF
.	.	TRBJ2-1	TRBV6-6	TGTGCCAGCAGGGGCTCCTACAATGAGCAGTTCTTC	CASRGSYNEQFF
.	.	TRBJ1-1	TRBV16	TGTGCCAGCAGCCACGCGGCAAGGGCTGAAGCTTTCTTT	CASSHAARAEAFF
.	.	TRBJ2-5	TRBV9	TGTGCCAGCAGCGTTACGGGAGAGACCCAGTACTTC	CASSVTGETQYF
.	.	TRBJ1-2	TRBV5-1	TGCGCCAGCAGCTACGGACAGACTAACTATGGCTACACCTTC	CASSYGQTNYGYTF
.	.	TRBJ2-3	TRBV4-3	TGCGCCAGCAGCCAACACCCGAACACAGATACGCAGTATTTT	CASSQHPNTDTQYF
.	.	TRBJ2-2	TRBV5-6	TGTGCCAGCAGCTTGGCCTCTGGTTTGGGTTTGGGCACCGGGGAGCTGTTTTTT	CASSLASGLGLGTGELFF
.	.	TRBJ1-3	TRBV18	TGTGCCAGCTCACCACGGACGACAGGTACCTCTGGAAACACCATATATTTT	CASSPRTTGTSGNTIYF
large	.	TRBJ1-2	TRBV27	TGTGCCAGCAGTTTCAATGAGGGGCCGGTCTATGGCTACACCTTC	CASSFNEGPVYGYTF
.	.	TRBJ2-1	TRBV5-1	TGCGCCAGCAGCTTGGCCGGTCGGACTAATGAGCAGTTCTTC	CASSLAGRTNEQFF
.	.	TRBJ1-2	TRBV28	TGTGCCAGCAGTTTAACGGGCAGGGAAAATGGCTACACCTTC	CASSLTGRENGYTF
.	TRBD1	TRBJ2-7	TRBV5-4	TGTGCCAGCAGCCCCGGGACAGGGAGGGGAGGGTCCTACGAGCAGTACTTC	CASSPGTGRGGSYEQYF
.	.	TRBJ1-4	TRBV11-3	TGTGCCAGCAGCTTAGATTCAGGGGTGGAGGAGGAAAAACTGTTTTTT	CASSLDSGVEEEKLFF
.	.	TRBJ2-7	TRBV6-6	TGTGCCAGCAGGCTAACAGGGACGATAGACGAGCAGTACTTC	CASRLTGTIDEQYF
once	TRBD2	TRBJ2-2	TRBV7-3	TGTGCCAGCAGCACACTCCCTAGCGGGGGGGCCCCCGGGGAGCTGTTTTTT	CASSTLPSGGAPGELFF
.	TRBD1	TRBJ2-7	TRBV30	TGTGCCTACGACAGGGGGTCCTACGAGCAGTACTTC	CAYDRGSYEQYF
.	TRBD1	TRBJ2-7	TRBV6-9	TGTGCCAGCAGCCCGGGGACAGGCCGGTACGAGCAGTACTTC	CASSPGTGRYEQYF
.	.	TRBJ2-1	TRBV18	TGTGCCAGCTCACCGTCTGGGAGCTCCTACAATGAGCAGTTCTTC	CASSPSGSSYNEQFF
.	.	TRBJ2-1	TRBV7-3	TGTGCCAGCAGCTTAACGATGGAGGGCCAGCAGTTCTTC	CASSLTMEGQQFF
.	TRBD1	TRBJ2-7	TRBV11-3	TGTGCCAGCAGCTTAGAACAGGGGGCCTACGAGCAGTACTTC	CASSLEQGAYEQYF
medium-sized	.	TRBJ2-7	TRBV11-1	TGTGCCAGCAGCGATGGGGGCGGGGCGGCAACCTACGAGCAGTACTTC	CASSDGGGAATYEQYF
.	TRBD1	TRBJ2-5	TRBV7-9	TGTGCCAGCACCCCGGGACAGACGGAGACCCAGTACTTC	CASTPGQTETQYF
few	.	TRBJ1-1	TRBV30	TGTGCCTGGAGCCGCCCCAGGGGAAGAAACACTGAAGCTTTCTTT	CAWSRPRGRNTEAFF
.	TRBD1	TRBJ2-7	TRBV19	TGTGCCAGTAGTCTCCGGGACAGGGGGTACGAGCAGTACTTC	CASSLRDRGYEQYF
.	TRBD2	TRBJ2-3	TRBV11-3	TGTGCCAGCAGCTTAGGGGCGGGAGCGGGAGATACGCAGTATTTT	CASSLGAGAGDTQYF
.	.	TRBJ2-7	TRBV14	TGTGCCAGCAGCCACGAGCAGTACTTC	CASSHEQYF
.	.	TRBJ2-7	TRBV30	TGTGCCTGGAGAGCCTACAGGGGGGGCTACGAGCAGTACTTC	CAWRAYRGGYEQYF
.	TRBD1	TRBJ2-4	TRBV4-1	TGCGCCAGCAGCCAACAGGACAGGGGAAACGACATTCAGTACTTC	CASSQQDRGNDIQYF
.	.	TRBJ2-1	TRBV5-8	TGTGCCAGCAGTCCCGGGTGGGTATACAATGAGCAGTTCTTC	CASSPGWVYNEQFF
.	.	TRBJ2-5	TRBV30	TGTGCCTGGAGAGGAATGGACGGGCCGGCCCAGTACTTC	CAWRGMDGPAQYF
once	TRBD1	TRBJ2-7	TRBV7-9	TGTGCCAGCAGCTTTCCCGGGACAGGGATAAACGAGCAGTACTTC	CASSFPGTGINEQYF
once	TRBD1	TRBJ2-2	TRBV25-1	TGTGCCAGCAGTGACGCGGGGACAGGGAACACCGGGGAGCTGTTTTTT	CASSDAGTGNTGELFF